One sample yielded the 7 T cell receptor beta chains listed below, sequenced in a study of blood T cells in healthy people across ages. The second PCR ran roughly 7 to 12 cycles with a sample-barcoded 5' primer and J-beta primers. From the 5' RACE reads, TCRdb called clonotypes with MiXCR, one entry per CDR3 protein. The sample lists 1.5 million or so distinct CDR3 sequences, under 55% occurring once. The material sequenced was blood. The receptor set was obtained from a woman aged 18-30 years in good health.

This sequence joins TRBV10-3 and TRBJ2-3, with 7 bases that match TRBD2. This CDR3 contains 15 residues. Germline assignment: CDR1 ENHRY and CDR2 SYGVKD. Trimming removed 2 bases from V and 1 base from J; junction bases left unmatched: 3. The CDR3 loop reads CAISEAGERTDTQYF. The CDR3 DNA is TGTGCCATCAGTGAGGCGGGGGAGCGCACAGATACGCAGTATTTT.

This clonotype was counted many times. The chain combines TRBV10-3 with TRBJ2-1, with D perhaps matching TRBD1 (6 bases). CDR1 and CDR2 (germline): ENHRY, SYGVKD. This CDR3 comprises 14 residues. Trimming removed 5 bases from V and 2 bases from J, with 10 bases in between. The CDR3 nucleotides are TGTGCCATCAGTTCAGGGGTGCCCTACAATGAGCAGTTCTTC. Its translation is CAISSGVPYNEQFF.

This clonotype was found many times. The chain links TRBV7-2 to TRBJ1-2; D gene ambiguous. The CDR3 has 14 residues. V shed 2 bases and J shed 0 bases, with 7 bases lying between them. Germline lookup yields CDR1 SGHTA and CDR2 FQGNSA. The CDR3 DNA reads as TGTGCCAGCAGCTTAACGGTTCCTAACTATGGCTACACCTTC. This sequence encodes CASSLTVPNYGYTF.

The chain couples TRBV7-9 to TRBJ2-5; a possible D gene is TRBD1 (6 bases). This CDR3 is 13 amino acids long. Germline V gene data show CDR1 as SEHNR and CDR2 as FQNEAQ (reference sequence). Trimming removed 4 bases from V and 6 bases from J, with 12 bases in between. The CDR3 region is CASSSWDTQTQYF. The DNA of the CDR3 is TGTGCCAGCAGCTCATGGGACACCCAGACCCAGTACTTC.

The rearrangement uses TRBV28 and TRBJ2-4; D perhaps matches TRBD1 (6 bases). The CDR3 is made up of 14 amino acids. V lost 5 bases, J lost 5 bases, and 13 bases lay in between. Germline V gene lookup returns CDR1 MDHEN and CDR2 SYDVKM. The CDR3 bases are TGTGCCAGCAGTCGGGACATGGTCGAAAACATTCAGTACTTC. As protein: CASSRDMVENIQYF.

Comment on this clonotype: One end of the junction does not line up with germline, which may come from a read error. The rearrangement links TRBV7-2 to TRBJ1-1; D not resolved. This CDR3 contains 13 residues. Germline loops: CDR1 SGHTA, CDR2 FQGNSA. The CDR3 sequence: CVSSSTMNTEAFF. CDR3 nucleotides: TGTGTCAGCAGCTCGACAATGAACACTGAAGCTTTCTTT.

The chain carries TRBV29-1 and TRBJ1-1, with a tentative D call TRBD1 (5 bases). V dropped 7 bases and J dropped 5 bases, with 14 bases sitting between them. The germline gives CDR1 SQVTM, CDR2 ANQGSEA. This CDR3 has 12 amino acids. CDR3 in DNA: TGCAGCGCGGGGCGGGGGAGGACTGAAGCTTTCTTT. Protein: CSAGRGRTEAFF.